The rows below give T cell receptor beta chains drawn from one sample of a study of blood T cell repertoires in COVID-19. The data were produced by immunoSEQ multiplex PCR, yet TCRdb's version contains in-frame clones alone and is incomplete. The sample records around 230,000 clones, approximately 85% being singletons. Sequencing was performed on peripheral blood. The receptors derive from a man aged 45-65 years with COVID-19, enrolled during active disease. Each CDR3 is given with its conserved first and last residue. The D gene is left open where the match is weak. Only some rows state a clone size, as once, few, many or a class for expanded clones.

clone_size | d_call | j_call | v_call | cdr3_aa | cdr3_nt
. | . | TRBJ1-4 | TRBV4-1 | CASSPEEAFNEKLFF | TGCGCCAGCAGCCCTGAAGAGGCTTTTAATGAAAAACTGTTTTTT
few | TRBD1 | TRBJ1-6 | TRBV7-2 | CASSPRRTGGKYNSPLHF | TGTGCCAGCAGCCCACGACGAACAGGGGGGAAGTATAATTCACCCCTCCACTTT
. | TRBD1 | TRBJ2-1 | TRBV24-1 | CATSDPGQGAGNEQFF | TGTGCCACCAGTGACCCGGGACAGGGGGCGGGCAATGAGCAGTTCTTC
. | . | TRBJ1-2 | TRBV10-3 | CAISELGTGTRYTF | TGTGCCATCAGTGAGTTAGGGACGGGGACTAGATACACCTTC
. | TRBD1 | TRBJ2-7 | TRBV30 | CAWSVTGQGGEQYF | TGTGCCTGGAGTGTAACGGGACAGGGGGGCGAGCAGTACTTC
. | TRBD1 | TRBJ1-1 | TRBV30 | CAWKATGQGYTEAFF | TGTGCCTGGAAGGCTACTGGACAGGGTTACACTGAAGCTTTCTTT
. | . | TRBJ1-1 | TRBV2 | CASRPHRDGTEAFF | TGTGCCAGCAGACCTCACAGGGACGGCACTGAAGCTTTCTTT
. | . | TRBJ2-1 | TRBV5-1 | CASSLGTVPGNEQFF | TGCGCCAGCAGCTTGGGGACAGTTCCCGGCAATGAGCAGTTCTTC
. | . | TRBJ1-1 | TRBV5-1 | CASSLAVGRMTEAFF | TGCGCCAGCAGCTTGGCGGTGGGGCGGATGACTGAAGCTTTCTTT
. | TRBD1 | TRBJ2-5 | TRBV10-3 | CAISATGLETQYF | TGTGCCATCAGTGCGACAGGGTTGGAGACCCAGTACTTC
. | . | TRBJ1-5 | TRBV20-1 | CSASDGLRPQHF | TGCAGTGCTAGTGATGGACTACGGCCCCAGCATTTT
. | . | TRBJ1-1 | TRBV5-5 | CASSLGGNTEAFF | TGTGCCAGCAGCTTGGGGGGCAACACTGAAGCTTTCTTT
. | TRBD2 | TRBJ2-7 | TRBV3-1/TRBV3-2 | CASSLGRRGTYEQYF | TGTGCCAGCAGCCTAGGAAGGCGGGGGACCTACGAGCAGTACTTC
. | . | TRBJ1-5 | TRBV18 | CASSQIRPGKGQPQHF | TGTGCCAGCTCCCAAATTCGACCGGGGAAGGGCCAGCCCCAGCATTTT
. | TRBD1 | TRBJ2-2 | TRBV10-3 | CAISGKYGQGNTGELFF | TGTGCCATCAGTGGAAAATACGGACAGGGAAACACCGGGGAGCTGTTTTTT
. | . | TRBJ2-7 | TRBV7-3 | CASRYPGNYEQYF | TGTGCCAGCAGGTACCCCGGGAACTACGAGCAGTACTTC
. | . | TRBJ1-1 | TRBV10-1 | CASSETTLNTEAFF | TGCGCCAGCAGTGAGACAACGCTTAACACTGAAGCTTTCTTT
once | . | TRBJ1-6 | TRBV3-1/TRBV3-2 | CASSRQAVYNSPLHF | TGTGCCAGCAGCCGACAGGCAGTTTATAATTCACCCCTCCACTTT
. | . | TRBJ1-3 | TRBV7-9 | CASSFSGNTIYF | TGTGCCAGCAGCTTTAGTGGAAACACCATATATTTT
once | . | TRBJ2-7 | TRBV30 | CAWSVRGGGNEQYF | TGTGCCTGGAGTGTACGAGGGGGTGGGAACGAGCAGTACTTC
. | TRBD1 | TRBJ1-6 | TRBV7-9 | CASSGIDRANSPLHF | TGTGCCAGCAGCGGGATCGACAGGGCCAATTCACCCCTCCACTTT
few | TRBD1 | TRBJ1-4 | TRBV6-6 | CASSLGTGGNFNEKLFF | TGTGCCAGCAGTCTCGGGACAGGGGGAAATTTTAATGAAAAACTGTTTTTT
. | TRBD1 | TRBJ1-6 | TRBV6-1 | CASSAGTGAQDNSPLHF | TGTGCCAGCAGTGCCGGGACAGGGGCGCAGGATAATTCACCCCTCCACTTT
. | . | TRBJ1-2 | TRBV28 | CASKRYRELSGYTF | TGTGCCAGCAAGAGGTATCGGGAGTTGAGCGGCTACACCTTC
once | TRBD1 | TRBJ1-3 | TRBV4-2 | CASSQGGTGTYSGNTIYF | TGTGCCAGCAGCCAGGGAGGGACAGGTACTTACTCTGGAAACACCATATATTTT
. | . | TRBJ1-5 | TRBV18 | CASSDTNQPQHF | TGTGCCAGCTCCGACACCAATCAGCCCCAGCATTTT
. | TRBD1 | TRBJ2-2 | TRBV5-4 | CASRPGTVNTGELFF | TGTGCCAGCAGACCCGGGACAGTTAACACCGGGGAGCTGTTTTTT
. | . | TRBJ1-2 | TRBV24-1 | CATSDPGHSYGYTF | TGTGCCACCAGTGACCCGGGACATTCCTATGGCTACACCTTC
. | . | TRBJ2-5 | TRBV29-1 | CSVAPTFSGETQYF | TGCAGCGTCGCTCCGACATTCTCTGGGGAGACCCAGTACTTC
. | . | TRBJ1-5 | TRBV20-1 | CSASAGGLGQPQHF | TGCAGTGCTAGTGCGGGGGGCCTGGGTCAGCCCCAGCATTTT
. | . | TRBJ2-3 | TRBV29-1 | CSLQGTRTDTQYF | TGCAGCTTACAGGGTACGCGCACAGATACGCAGTATTTT
. | . | TRBJ1-1 | TRBV5-1 | CASSLLGRGSTEAFF | TGCGCCAGCAGCTTACTCGGCAGGGGAAGCACTGAAGCTTTCTTT
. | . | TRBJ1-6 | TRBV18 | CASSPHRSHNSPLHF | TGTGCCAGCTCACCCCACAGGTCACATAATTCACCCCTCCACTTT
. | . | TRBJ1-3 | TRBV3-1/TRBV3-2 | CASSPSRPGNTIYF | TGTGCCAGCAGCCCTTCGCGGCCTGGAAACACCATATATTTT